The subject of this entry is one T cell receptor (beta chain). CDR3 length equals 16 residues. V was clipped by 1 base and J by 3 bases, with 13 bases between them. Germline lookup yields CDR1 SEHNR and CDR2 FQNEAQ (reference sequence). TCRdb ran MiXCR on the 5' RACE reads and lists one entry per CDR3 protein. This sample has nearly 55,000 distinct CDR3 sequences; approximately 24% occur once, and the top ten carry 3.2%. The V and J genes are TRBV7-9 and TRBJ2-4, with a possible D match to TRBD2 (5 bases). Material for sequencing was tumor-infiltrating naive CD4+ T cells sorted from the breast tumor. Subset denoted: naive CD4+ T cells, CD4+CD45RA+CD25-. The clonotype originates from a female donor with breast cancer. In nucleotides, the CDR3 is TGTGCCAGCAGCTTAGGGGGATTACTAGTCAAAAACATTCAGTACTTC. This sequence encodes CASSLGGLLVKNIQYF.